This passage covers 9 T cell receptor beta chains from one sample sequenced in a study of T cell responses to AZD1222 COVID-19 vaccine. Measured with immunoSEQ multiplex PCR; TCRdb has only the in-frame clones, and not every one. The sample includes about 160,000 clones, around 87% of them seen just once. Specimen: peripheral blood, collected 28 days after the second AZD1222 dose. The receptors were gathered from an adult who received the AZD1222 COVID-19 vaccine.

The chain carries TRBV4-2 and TRBJ1-3; perhaps TRBD1 as D (5 bases). CDR3 length: 17 amino acids. The ends were cut back, 4 bases at V and 2 bases at J, with 18 bases in the middle. From germline, CDR1 is LGHNA and CDR2 YNFKEQ. The CDR3 sequence is CASSLVGGSGTGNTIYF. DNA of the CDR3: TGTGCCAGCAGCCTGGTGGGGGGAAGCGGTACTGGAAACACCATATATTTT.

The chain recombines TRBV29-1 with TRBJ1-2; D gene unclear. V was shortened by 4 bases and J by 4 bases, with 16 bases between the two germline ends. CDR1 and CDR2 (germline): SQVTM, ANQGSEA. This CDR3 contains 14 residues. The DNA of the CDR3 is TGCAGCGTTGGGACTCCAGGTAGGCCCTATGGCTACACCTTC. Protein product: CSVGTPGRPYGYTF.

J is TRBJ1-1 and V is TRBV25-1; D is ambiguous. The CDR3 has 13 amino acids. The V gene's germline CDR1 is MGHDK and CDR2 SYGVNS. V was trimmed by 6 bases and J by 1 base, leaving 9 bases between them. CDR3 in DNA: TGTGCCAGCAGAACCACAGAGAACACTGAAGCTTTCTTT. Protein: CASRTTENTEAFF.

Only a few counts were recorded for this clone. The chain couples TRBV7-2 to TRBJ2-2; D may be TRBD1 or TRBD2 (5 bases each). There are 13 residues in the CDR3. Germline CDR1 SGHTA, CDR2 FQGNSA. The V and J ends lost 5 bases and 6 bases respectively, with 10 bases between them. The CDR3 sequence is CASSERGAGELFF. The CDR3 bases are TGTGCCAGCAGCGAAAGGGGAGCCGGGGAGCTGTTTTTT.

This clone was detected only once. This chain joins TRBV29-1 and TRBJ1-2; the match to TRBD1 covers 8 bases. Germline V gene lookup returns CDR1 SQVTM and CDR2 ANQGSEA. The trim removed 7 bases at V and 3 bases at J, leaving 4 bases unmatched. The length of the CDR3 is 12 residues. The CDR3 loop reads CSAATGDYGYTF. The CDR3 DNA sequence: TGCAGCGCCGCGACAGGGGACTATGGCTACACCTTC.

The chain uses TRBV5-1 and TRBJ2-2; 7 bases align to TRBD2. In germline, CDR1 is SGHRS, CDR2 YFSETQ. After removal of 1 base from V and 1 base from J, the junction contained 10 bases not matched to a gene. This CDR3 spans 18 amino acids. CDR3 nucleotide sequence: TGCGCCAGCAGCTTGATTTCCCCTAGCGGAGGGAACACCGGGGAGCTGTTTTTT. Protein product: CASSLISPSGGNTGELFF.

The genes are TRBV7-2 and TRBJ2-3; 11 bases align to TRBD2. Trimming at V came to 1 base and at J to 2 bases, leaving 8 bases not matched to a gene. Per germline, CDR1 SGHTA and CDR2 FQGNSA. The CDR3 has 18 amino acids. The CDR3, as DNA: TGTGCCAGCAGCTTAGGACTAGCGGGGAGAACCTACACAGATACGCAGTATTTT. It yields the protein CASSLGLAGRTYTDTQYF.

V and J are TRBV6-5 and TRBJ1-2; tentative D call: TRBD1 (5 bases). This CDR3 comprises 12 residues. The V end was cut by 2 bases, the J end by 7 bases, with 8 bases between. The germline V gene encodes CDR1 MNHEY and CDR2 SVGAGI. The DNA of the CDR3 is TGTGCCAGCAGTTACGGGGGTAGTGGCTACACCTTC. This gives the protein CASSYGGSGYTF.

This sequence joins TRBV5-1 and TRBJ2-3; D is unresolved. The length of the CDR3 is 12 residues. Trimming cost V 3 bases and J 0 bases, with 2 bases left between them. Germline V gene data show CDR1 as SGHRS and CDR2 as YFSETQ. DNA of the CDR3: TGCGCCAGCAGCTCAAGCACAGATACGCAGTATTTT. Protein sequence: CASSSSTDTQYF.